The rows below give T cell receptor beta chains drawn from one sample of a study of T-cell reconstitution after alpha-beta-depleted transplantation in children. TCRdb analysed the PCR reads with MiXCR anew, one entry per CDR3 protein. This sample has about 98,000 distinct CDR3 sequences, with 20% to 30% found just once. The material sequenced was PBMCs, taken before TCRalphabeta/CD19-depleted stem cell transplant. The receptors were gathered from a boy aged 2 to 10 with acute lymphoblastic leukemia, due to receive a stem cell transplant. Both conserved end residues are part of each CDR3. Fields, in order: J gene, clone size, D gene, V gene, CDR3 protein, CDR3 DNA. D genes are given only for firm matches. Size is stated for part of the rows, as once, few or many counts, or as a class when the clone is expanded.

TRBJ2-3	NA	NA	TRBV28	CASQFRGLGMDTQYF	TGTGCCAGCCAGTTTCGGGGGTTAGGCATGGATACGCAGTATTTT
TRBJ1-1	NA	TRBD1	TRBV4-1	CASSHSPSRQGAEAFF	TGCGCCAGCAGCCATTCCCCGTCCCGACAGGGGGCAGAAGCTTTCTTT
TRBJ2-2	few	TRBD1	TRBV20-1	CSANDRGITGELFF	TGCAGTGCTAATGACAGGGGAATCACCGGGGAGCTGTTTTTT
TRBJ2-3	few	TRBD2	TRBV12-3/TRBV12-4	CASSPKSGSWADTQYF	TGTGCCAGCAGCCCCAAGAGCGGGAGTTGGGCAGATACGCAGTATTTT
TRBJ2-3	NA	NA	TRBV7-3	CASSLSGGAIDTQYF	TGTGCCAGCAGCTTAAGCGGAGGGGCCATAGATACGCAGTATTTT
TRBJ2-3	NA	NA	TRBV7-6	CASSKYTSPDPTDTQYF	TGTGCCAGCAGCAAGTACACTTCCCCGGACCCCACAGATACGCAGTATTTT
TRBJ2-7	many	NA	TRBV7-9	CASGTYEQYF	TGTGCCAGCGGGACCTACGAGCAGTACTTC
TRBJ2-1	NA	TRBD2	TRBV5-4	CASSLGLAEGHNEQFF	TGTGCCAGCAGCTTGGGACTAGCGGAGGGACACAATGAGCAGTTCTTC
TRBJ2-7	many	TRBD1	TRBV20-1	CSARGQGTGGIYEQYF	TGCAGTGCAAGGGGACAGGGGACGGGAGGGATCTACGAGCAGTACTTC
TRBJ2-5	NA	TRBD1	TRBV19	CASTGTGGASLTETQYF	TGTGCCAGTACCGGGACAGGGGGCGCCAGTCTTACAGAGACCCAGTACTTC
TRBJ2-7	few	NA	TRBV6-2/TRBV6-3	CASSYNRYEQYF	TGTGCCAGCAGTTATAACAGATACGAGCAGTACTTC
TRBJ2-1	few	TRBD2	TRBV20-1	CSASSRGLAGVGNEQFF	TGCAGTGCTAGCTCCAGGGGACTAGCGGGAGTTGGCAATGAGCAGTTCTTC
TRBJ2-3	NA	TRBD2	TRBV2	CASRGTTTGIF	TGTGCCAGCAGAGGGACTACCACCGGGATTTTT
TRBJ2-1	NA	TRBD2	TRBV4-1	CASSSGLAGESSYNEQFF	TGCGCCAGCAGCTCGGGACTAGCGGGGGAGAGTTCCTACAATGAGCAGTTCTTC
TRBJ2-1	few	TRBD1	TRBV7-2	CASSLVGTGHNEQFF	TGTGCCAGCAGCTTAGTTGGGACAGGCCACAATGAGCAGTTCTTC
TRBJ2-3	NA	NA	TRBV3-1	CASSPRHHTDTQYF	TGTGCCAGCAGCCCCCGACACCACACAGATACGCAGTATTTT
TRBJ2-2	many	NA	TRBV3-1	CASSQGPGAGELFF	TGTGCCAGCAGCCAAGGGCCAGGGGCCGGGGAGCTGTTTTTT
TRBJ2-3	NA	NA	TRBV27	CASSWPPLQTTDTQYF	TGTGCCAGCAGTTGGCCGCCCCTACAGACCACAGATACGCAGTATTTT
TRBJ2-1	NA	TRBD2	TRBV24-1	CATSDSAGGRGEQFF	TGTGCCACCAGTGATTCTGCGGGAGGGCGTGGTGAGCAGTTCTTC
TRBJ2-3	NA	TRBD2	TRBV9	CASSAGTSGSWTDTQYF	TGTGCCAGCAGCGCTGGGACTAGCGGTAGTTGGACAGATACGCAGTATTTT
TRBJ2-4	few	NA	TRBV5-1	CASRDSAKNIQYF	TGCGCCAGCCGTGACAGTGCCAAAAACATTCAGTACTTC
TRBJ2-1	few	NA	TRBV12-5	CASGFGRSEQFF	TGTGCTAGTGGTTTTGGAAGAAGCGAGCAGTTCTTC
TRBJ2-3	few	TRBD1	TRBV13	CASSPRTGDTQYF	TGTGCCAGCAGCCCCCGGACAGGGGACACGCAGTATTTT
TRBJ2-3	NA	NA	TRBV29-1	CSVEVAASTDTQYF	TGCAGCGTTGAGGTAGCGGCTAGCACAGATACGCAGTATTTT
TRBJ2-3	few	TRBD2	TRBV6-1	CASIRELAETDTQYF	TGTGCCAGCATAAGGGAACTAGCGGAGACCGATACGCAGTATTTT
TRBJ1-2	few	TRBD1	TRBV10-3	CATGTGGFYGYTF	TGTGCCACCGGGACAGGGGGTTTTTATGGCTACACCTTC
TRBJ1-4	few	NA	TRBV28	CASSLRQGIEKLFF	TGTGCCAGCAGTTTGAGGCAGGGGATTGAAAAACTGTTTTTT
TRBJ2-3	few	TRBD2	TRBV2	CARTSGSTDTQYF	TGTGCCAGGACTAGCGGGAGCACAGATACGCAGTATTTT
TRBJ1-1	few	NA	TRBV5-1	CASSHPQGNTEAFF	TGCGCCAGCAGTCACCCACAGGGTAACACTGAAGCTTTCTTT
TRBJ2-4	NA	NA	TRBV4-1	CASSQVAFIGNIQYF	TGCGCCAGCAGCCAAGTTGCGTTTATTGGAAACATTCAGTACTTC